The present T cell receptor beta chain was sequenced within a study of somatic mutations in cytotoxic T cells in rheumatoid arthritis. In the case of this clone: The target antigen is unknown.

Trimming left V 9 bases short and J 2 bases short, with 20 bases between. Per the germline V gene, CDR1 is LNHDA and CDR2 is SQIVND (reference sequence). This CDR3 contains 15 residues. Using immunoSEQ multiplex PCR, the repertoire was profiled, and TCRdb retains in-frame clones only, with some absent. The data hold about 25,000 clones, with roughly 69% observed a single time. Study-wide results and limits: Some patients, 8 of 65, had a largest CD8+ clone that exceeded 20% of CD8+ cells.

The chain has TRBV19 and TRBJ2-7; possibly TRBD1 or TRBD2 for D (5 bases each). The sequence was collected from a woman aged 18-35 years in good health. Source material: CD8+ T cells sorted from blood. The CDR3: CASRQGFGNTYEQYF. The CDR3 DNA is TGTGCCAGCCGCCAGGGTTTCGGGAATACCTACGAGCAGTACTTC.